A single TCR beta chain is shown here with its context. The antigen it binds to is not known. Per-base quality was not reported, and no clone a single base away is much larger than it. Systemically healthy Caucasian individuals from Russia, around 38 in total and aged roughly 6 to 100 years, were included as donors. Each donor gave 8 to 10 milliliters of peripheral blood, collected into EDTA-treated Vacutainer tubes. Ficoll-Paque density-gradient centrifugation was used to isolate PBMCs, with at least 7 million obtained per sample. Trizol reagent was used to extract total RNA from PBMCs, with at least 6 micrograms per sample. For every donor, flow cytometry on a PBMC aliquot measured the percentage of naive CD45RAhigh/CD27high T cells. This sample was taken from a study of blood T cells in healthy people across ages (dated by TCRdb to between 2015 and 2016). General notes on the study: Template switching captured roughly one uniquely barcoded TCR beta cDNA molecule per two T cells in model experiments. The study measured age-related changes in TCR beta repertoire diversity using deep sequencing normalized with unique cDNA molecular identifiers. The donors were split into four age groups: young (average about 15 years), middle-aged (about 40), aged (approximately 59) and long-lived (over 75). Using the same blood draw, the study looked at two additional independent replicas of 1 million unique cDNA reads for two donors, one aged 18 to 29 and the other aged 80 or older. Overall results and qualifications from the work: The long-lived group showed more naive CD4+ T cells, fewer expanded clones and increased TCR diversity than the aged group, suggesting age selection. Since profiling was done on bulk unsorted PBMCs, naive and antigen-experienced compartments could not be conclusively compared. Because donor CMV infection status was unknown, age-related changes in expanded clonotypes were potentially confounded. Total diversity estimates from one million sequenced T cells were considered lower bounds and underestimates. Observed TCR beta diversity per million T cells fell roughly linearly with age, and a significant reduction was already apparent by age around 44. Observed TCR beta diversity correlated strongly with the percentage of naive T cells measured by flow cytometry.

The library relied on 5' RACE. Instrument on record: Illumina HiSeq 2500. A second PCR of roughly 7 to 12 cycles was performed with a sample-barcoded 5' primer and a J-beta primer mix. Each TCR beta cDNA molecule received a unique molecular identifier from a template-switch 5' adaptor carrying 12 random nucleotides. At least 3 million CDR3-containing paired-end reads were obtained from each sample. First-strand cDNA synthesis was performed from all RNA using the Mint cDNA synthesis kit, with priming by a TRBC-specific oligonucleotide. All cDNA was treated with uracil-DNA glycosylase and then went through a first 18-cycle PCR with the universal primers M1SS and BC2_uni_R. From the authors' description of their analysis: For normalization, 1 million high-quality reads were randomly selected from each sample, with every read carrying a distinct molecular identifier. Instead of being binned into consensus sequences, reads with shared molecular identifiers were discarded. MiTCR, set to a Q25 quality threshold and the strictest error-elimination algorithm, was used for CDR3 identification, clonotype clustering and error correction. Lower-bound total TCR beta diversity was estimated with a nonparametric unseen species model using Euler transformation. The raw public data were reprocessed by TCRdb itself: fastp quality trimming at Q25, MiXCR clonotype calling, in-frame beta chains only. Each entry merges the rows of one CDR3 protein and shows their most common DNA and genes. These V and J calls rely on TCRdb rather than the paper's analysis. This sample gives about 800,000 distinct CDR3 sequences in total; approximately 25% of them show up just once. Of the sample, roughly 3.8% is held by the ten largest clones.

The CDR3 starts with the cysteine, ends with the phenylalanine, and has 16 residues. The entry retains the CDR3 DNA only, 48 bases that are in frame from base 1. The germline V end is reduced by 1 base and the J end by 5 bases; junction bases left unmatched: 6. CDR1 and CDR2 were assigned from the germline V gene (reference sequence) as SEHNR and FQNEAQ. Separately, the same data were catalogued under a study of T cells of mothers and their children. The second study also describes: Donors were nine systemically healthy Caucasian individuals: three mothers and their six children. cDNA synthesis used all of the extracted RNA, with approximately 1.4 ug of RNA in each 15 ul reaction. Sample barcodes and 2-4 random nucleotides were added via the M1S primer in the second PCR. More than 9 million TCR beta CDR3 reads were obtained from each mother, and some 3 million reads were obtained from each child. TCR recombination output is similarly shaped by thymic selection in related and unrelated pairs, with a minor effect exerted by inherited differences. Related mother-child pairs always showed normalized repertoire overlap that was slightly higher than in unrelated mother-child pairs, though the difference was never significant. No persistent microchimeric T cell clones were detected, at a sensitivity of about 100 clones per million clonotypes. Deep NGS was used in the study to compare the TCR beta repertoires of mothers and children and to look for features that separate related mother-child pairs from unrelated individuals. On average, the children were roughly 11 +/- 4 years old, while the mothers were about 40 +/- 4 years old. After adapter ligation was performed with NEBNext reagents, the libraries were sequenced on an Illumina HiSeq 2000 with 100+100 nt paired-end reads. To avoid cross-contamination, the mother libraries and the child libraries were prepared a month apart and sequenced in separate runs. Between 500,000 and 2,000,000 distinct TCR beta clonotypes were identified per donor. Naive TCR beta clonotypes were estimated from low-frequency clonotypes matched to each donor's FACS-determined naive share, without sorting.

This TCR was recovered from a boy aged 10-17 years in good health. Sequenced material: blood. This sequence uses TRBV7-9 and TRBJ1-5; TRBD1 fits 9 bases in the junction. CDR3 loop: CASSLVGTGNDQPQHF. In nucleotide form, the sequence is TGTGCCAGCAGCTTAGTTGGGACAGGGAATGATCAGCCCCAGCATTTT.